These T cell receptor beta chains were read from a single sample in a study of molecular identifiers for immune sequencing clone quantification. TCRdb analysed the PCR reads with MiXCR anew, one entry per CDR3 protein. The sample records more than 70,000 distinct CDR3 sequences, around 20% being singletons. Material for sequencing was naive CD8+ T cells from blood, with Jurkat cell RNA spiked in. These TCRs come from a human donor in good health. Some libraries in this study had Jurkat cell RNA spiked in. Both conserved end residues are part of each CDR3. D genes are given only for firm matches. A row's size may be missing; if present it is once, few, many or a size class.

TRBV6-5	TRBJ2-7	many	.	CASRDGAYEQYF	TGTGCCAGCAGGGACGGAGCCTACGAGCAGTACTTC
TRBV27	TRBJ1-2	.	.	CASSLGQGGYGYTF	TGTGCCAGCAGTTTGGGGCAGGGTGGCTATGGCTACACCTTC
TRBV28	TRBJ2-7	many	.	CASGPGHAYEQYF	TGTGCCAGCGGCCCGGGACATGCCTACGAGCAGTACTTC
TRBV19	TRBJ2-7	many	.	CASSTGSYEQYF	TGTGCCAGTAGCACAGGGTCCTACGAGCAGTACTTC
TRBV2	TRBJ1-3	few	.	CASSGMSSGNTIYF	TGTGCCAGCAGTGGTATGAGCTCTGGAAACACCATATATTTT
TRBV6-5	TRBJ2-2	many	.	CASSYSIAGELFF	TGTGCCAGCAGTTACTCTATAGCCGGGGAGCTGTTTTTT
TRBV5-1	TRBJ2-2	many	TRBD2	CASSTGLAGGPARNTGELFF	TGCGCCAGCAGCACGGGACTAGCGGGGGGCCCCGCTCGTAACACCGGGGAGCTGTTTTTT
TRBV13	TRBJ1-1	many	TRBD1	CASSQGTGYTEAFF	TGTGCCAGCAGCCAAGGGACAGGGTACACTGAAGCTTTCTTT
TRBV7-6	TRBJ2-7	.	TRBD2	CASSLLLGLAGEQYF	TGTGCCAGCAGCTTACTACTGGGTCTAGCGGGAGAGCAGTACTTC
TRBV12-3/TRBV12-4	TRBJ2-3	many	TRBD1	CASRSGTGRTDTQYF	TGTGCCAGCAGGTCCGGGACAGGGAGGACAGATACGCAGTATTTT
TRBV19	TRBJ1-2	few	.	CASSIPGTLYGYTF	TGTGCCAGTAGTATCCCTGGGACGCTATATGGCTACACCTTC
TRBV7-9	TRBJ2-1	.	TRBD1	CTEKPGQEYNEQFF	TGTACCGAAAAACCGGGACAGGAATACAATGAGCAGTTCTTC
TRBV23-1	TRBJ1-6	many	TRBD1	CASSQGQSGSPLHF	TGCGCCAGCAGTCAGGGACAGTCAGGATCACCCCTCCACTTT
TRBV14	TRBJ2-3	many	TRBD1	CASSPWTGVTDTQYF	TGTGCCAGCAGCCCCTGGACAGGGGTGACAGATACGCAGTATTTT
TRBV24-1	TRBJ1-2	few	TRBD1	CATSDPGTDHYGYTF	TGTGCCACCAGTGATCCCGGGACAGATCACTATGGCTACACCTTC
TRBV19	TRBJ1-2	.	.	CASSIFEGNYGYTF	TGTGCCAGTAGTATTTTTGAGGGGAACTATGGCTACACCTTC
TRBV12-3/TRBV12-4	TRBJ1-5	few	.	CASSLAIGPGTPQHF	TGTGCCAGCAGTTTAGCGATAGGACCGGGGACGCCCCAGCATTTT
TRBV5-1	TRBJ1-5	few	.	CASSLSGFNQPQHF	TGCGCCAGCAGCTTGTCAGGATTCAATCAGCCCCAGCATTTT
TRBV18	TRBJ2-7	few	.	CASSPWVGEQYF	TGTGCCAGCTCACCATGGGTAGGAGAGCAGTACTTC
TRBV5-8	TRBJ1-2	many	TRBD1	CASSLRDRSYGYTF	TGTGCCAGCAGCTTACGGGACAGAAGCTATGGCTACACCTTC
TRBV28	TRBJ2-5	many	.	CASMATSAVLQETQYF	TGTGCCAGCATGGCCACCTCTGCGGTTCTTCAAGAGACCCAGTACTTC
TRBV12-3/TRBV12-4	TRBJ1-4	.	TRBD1	CASRSPEGAANEKLFF	TGTGCCAGCAGATCCCCTGAGGGGGCAGCTAATGAAAAACTGTTTTTT
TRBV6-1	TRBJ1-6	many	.	CASSEWGIESPLHF	TGTGCCAGCAGTGAATGGGGAATTGAGTCACCCCTCCACTTT
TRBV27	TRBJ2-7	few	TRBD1	CASSSLGTGDHEQYF	TGTGCCAGCAGTTCTCTCGGGACAGGTGACCACGAGCAGTACTTC
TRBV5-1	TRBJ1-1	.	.	CASRDGALNTEAFF	TGCGCCAGTCGGGACGGAGCGTTGAACACTGAAGCTTTCTTT
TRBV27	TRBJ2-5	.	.	CASSPASQETQYF	TGTGCCAGCAGTCCCGCTAGCCAAGAGACCCAGTACTTC
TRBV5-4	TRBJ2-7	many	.	CASKLGQGNYEQYF	TGTGCCAGCAAGCTTGGGCAGGGCAACTACGAGCAGTACTTC
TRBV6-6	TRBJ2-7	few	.	CASSTAWGGAPYEQYF	TGTGCCAGCAGCACCGCCTGGGGCGGGGCCCCCTACGAGCAGTACTTC
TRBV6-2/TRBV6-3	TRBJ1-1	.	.	CASSYSGTPSTEALF	TGTGCCAGCAGTTACTCAGGGACCCCGAGCACTGAAGCTCTCTTT
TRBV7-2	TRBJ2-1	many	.	CASSLNYNEQFF	TGTGCCAGCAGCTTAAACTACAATGAGCAGTTCTTC
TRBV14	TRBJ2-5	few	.	CASSQGARTTQETQYF	TGTGCCAGCAGCCAAGGGGCCAGGACCACCCAAGAGACCCAGTACTTC
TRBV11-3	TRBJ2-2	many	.	CASSLGFREYGELFF	TGTGCCAGCAGCTTAGGATTCAGGGAGTACGGGGAGCTGTTTTTT
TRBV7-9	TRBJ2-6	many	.	CASSYPTAYRLTGANVLTF	TGTGCCAGCAGCTACCCTACCGCCTACAGGTTGACTGGGGCCAACGTCCTGACTTTC
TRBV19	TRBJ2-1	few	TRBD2	CASSIDHTSGYNEQFF	TGTGCCAGTAGTATAGATCACACTAGCGGGTACAATGAGCAGTTCTTC
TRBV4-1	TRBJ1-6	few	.	CASSHIGAMSGSPLHF	TGCGCCAGCAGCCACATAGGAGCCATGTCAGGCTCACCCCTCCACTTT
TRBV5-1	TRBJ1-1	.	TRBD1	CASSLGQGITEAFF	TGCGCCAGCAGCTTGGGACAGGGCATTACTGAAGCTTTCTTT